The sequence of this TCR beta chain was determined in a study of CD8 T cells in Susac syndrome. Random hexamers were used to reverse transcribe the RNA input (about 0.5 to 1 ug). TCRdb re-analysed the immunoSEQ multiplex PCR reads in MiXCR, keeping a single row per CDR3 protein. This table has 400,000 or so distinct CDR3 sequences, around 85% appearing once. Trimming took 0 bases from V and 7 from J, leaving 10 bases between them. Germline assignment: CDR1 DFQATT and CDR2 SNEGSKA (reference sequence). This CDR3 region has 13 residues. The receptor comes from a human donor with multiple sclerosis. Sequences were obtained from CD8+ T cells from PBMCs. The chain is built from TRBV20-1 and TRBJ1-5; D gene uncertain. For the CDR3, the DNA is TGCAGTGCTAGAGATCCTCTTGGGCAGCCCCAGCATTTT. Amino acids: CSARDPLGQPQHF.